The 32 T cell receptor beta chains presented below share a single source sample, sequenced in a study of identifying expanded T cells in peripheral blood. Method: immunoSEQ multiplex PCR; TCRdb's copy keeps in-frame clones and lacks some. This table has 70,000 to 100,000 clones, about 86% appearing once. The sample was blood. The receptors here all came from a person between 18 and 75 years old in good health.

In its sample, this clone was seen once. The chain is built from TRBV7-3 and TRBJ2-6, with D unclear. The CDR3 contains 15 residues. Germline CDR1 and CDR2: SGHTA and FQGTGA. Trimming pared 4 bases from V and 2 bases from J, leaving 9 bases between. The chain's CDR3 is CASSSQGAGANVLTF. As DNA, the CDR3 is TGTGCCAGCAGCTCGCAAGGCGCTGGGGCCAACGTCCTGACTTTC.

The CDR3 DNA is TGTGCCAGCAGTTATTGGGGTTTCTACGAGCAGTACTTC. Protein product: CASSYWGFYEQYF. The chain uses TRBV6-5 and TRBJ2-7; D not certain. The germline V gene encodes CDR1 MNHEY and CDR2 SVGAGI. This CDR3 has 13 amino acids. V dropped 3 bases and J dropped 3 bases, with 9 bases sitting between them.

This clone was seen only a few times. The V call is TRBV2, the J call TRBJ1-5, with 7 nucleotides matching TRBD1. The J segment lost 4 bases and the V segment lost 2 bases, leaving 5 bases of the junction unmatched. There are 15 residues in the CDR3. The germline V gene encodes CDR1 SNHLY and CDR2 FYNNEI. Here the CDR3 reads CASSERGTVNQPQHF. The CDR3 DNA reads as TGTGCCAGCAGTGAACGAGGGACAGTAAATCAGCCCCAGCATTTT.

The chain links TRBV11-3 to TRBJ1-5; D call uncertain. V gave up 5 bases and J gave up 8 bases, with 13 bases separating them. Germline V gene sequence: CDR1 SGHNT, CDR2 YENEEA. The CDR3 has 13 amino acids. Here the CDR3 reads CASSRGGNKPQHF. CDR3 DNA: TGTGCCAGCAGCCGGGGAGGGAATAAGCCCCAGCATTTT.

A remark on this clone: The sample has other DNA sequences that encode this CDR3 too. The rearrangement uses TRBV6-1 and TRBJ1-1, with D perhaps TRBD1 (5 bases). This CDR3 contains 13 residues. Germline V lookup: CDR1 MNHNS, CDR2 SASEGT. Deletions cut 4 bases from V and 1 base from J, with 7 bases between. This chain's CDR3 is CASSAQGNTEAFF. CDR3 bases: TGTGCCAGCAGTGCCCAGGGGAACACTGAAGCTTTCTTT.

This chain links TRBV12-5 with TRBJ2-7; 8 bases agree with TRBD1. Germline V gene data show CDR1 as LGHNT and CDR2 as FRNRAP. This CDR3 spans 13 amino acids. In nucleotides, the CDR3 is TGTGCCAGTCAGGGGGCGCGAACCTACGAGCAGTACTTC. Its protein is CASQGARTYEQYF. Drawing the rest from reference TRBV12-5 and TRBJ2-7, the complete variable domain is DARVTQTPRHKVTEMGQEVTMRCQPILGHNTVFWYRQTMMQGLELLAYFRNRAPLDDSGMPKDRFSAEMPDATLATLKIQPSEPRDSAVYFCASQGARTYEQYFGPGTRLTVT.

This chain connects TRBV4-3 to TRBJ2-2; D could derive from TRBD1 or TRBD2 (5 bases each). CDR1 is LGHNA, CDR2 YSLEER, per germline. CDR3 size: 16 residues. V was trimmed by 2 bases and J by 2 bases, leaving 12 bases between them. The CDR3 is CASSQFGASNTGELFF. The CDR3 nucleotides read TGCGCCAGCAGCCAATTCGGGGCTTCTAACACCGGGGAGCTGTTTTTT.

The genes are TRBV7-2 and TRBJ1-2; D not resolved. CDR3 length equals 12 residues. The germline V and J ends were trimmed by 2 bases and 4 bases, with 5 bases remaining between them. Germline V gene data show CDR1 as SGHTA and CDR2 as FQGNSA. CDR3 sequence reads: CASSLLGYGYTF. The CDR3 DNA reads TGTGCCAGCAGCTTACTAGGCTATGGCTACACCTTC.

The chain couples TRBV29-1 to TRBJ1-2; the match to TRBD1 covers 8 bases. The CDR3 contains 17 residues. V lost 5 bases and J lost 0; bases outside the gene matches: 14. Looked up from germline, CDR1 is SQVTM and CDR2 is ANQGSEA. The CDR3 coding sequence is TGCAGCGTTAAGACTTACGGGGACAGGAGAGCTAACTATGGCTACACCTTC. As protein: CSVKTYGDRRANYGYTF.

The rearrangement joins TRBV5-1 to TRBJ1-4; the D is unclear. This CDR3 is built from 14 residues. V lost 4 bases and J lost 5, with 12 bases in between. Germline lookup yields CDR1 SGHRS and CDR2 YFSETQ. Here the CDR3 DNA reads TGCGCCAGCAGCCAGTTCCGGGGAAATGAAAAACTGTTTTTT. It encodes CASSQFRGNEKLFF.

The chain has TRBV5-1 and TRBJ2-7, with 7 positions matching TRBD1. Germline V gene lookup returns CDR1 SGHRS and CDR2 YFSETQ. The CDR3 runs 15 residues. V dropped 0 bases and J dropped 4; count of bases not matched to a gene: 7. CDR3 nucleotide sequence: TGCGCCAGCAGCTTGGTGGGACAGAGAAATTACGAGCAGTACTTC. It translates to CASSLVGQRNYEQYF.

This clone has only one observation. J is TRBJ1-2 and V is TRBV7-9, with TRBD1 matching 7 bases. V trimming: 4 bases; J trimming: 3 bases; junction bases outside the gene matches: 8. Germline-derived CDR1 and CDR2 are SEHNR and FQNEAQ (reference sequence). This CDR3 comprises 15 residues. The CDR3 nucleotides read TGTGCCAGCAGCTCAATCTCCACAGGGGACTATGGCTACACCTTC. This gives the protein CASSSISTGDYGYTF.

The V and J genes are TRBV6-5 and TRBJ2-5; D is undetermined. Per the germline V gene, CDR1 is MNHEY and CDR2 is SVGAGI. V was cut by 0 bases and J by 4 bases, with 6 bases left in between. CDR3 length equals 13 residues. The CDR3 is CASSYSERETQYF. The DNA for the CDR3 is TGTGCCAGCAGTTACTCGGAGCGAGAGACCCAGTACTTC.

The rearrangement links TRBV10-2 to TRBJ1-3; D unclear. Germline CDR1 is WSHSY and CDR2 is SAAADI. With 8 bases removed from V and 0 bases from J, the gap between germline ends came to 17 bases. The CDR3 is 16 amino acids. The chain's CDR3 is CASGHDRTHSGNTIYF. DNA of the CDR3: TGCGCCAGCGGGCACGATCGGACGCACTCTGGAAACACCATATATTTT.

The chain is built from TRBV7-9 and TRBJ1-1; no clear D. The CDR3 has 13 amino acids. Germline V gives CDR1 SEHNR, CDR2 FQNEAQ (reference sequence). Trimming left V 2 bases short and J 4 bases short, with 8 bases between. The CDR3 nucleotides read TGTGCCAGCAGCTTACTTTTTGGCACTGAAGCTTTCTTT. This sequence encodes CASSLLFGTEAFF.

This clone was seen a few times. The chain links TRBV29-1 to TRBJ2-5, with 9 bases lining up with TRBD2. The germline CDR1 and CDR2 sequences are SQVTM and ANQGSEA. The CDR3 is 13 amino acids. The J segment lost 5 bases and the V segment lost 6 bases, leaving 7 bases of the junction unmatched. Written as DNA, the CDR3 is TGCAGCGTAATTAGCGGGGGTAGCGAGACCCAGTACTTC. It encodes CSVISGGSETQYF.

The rearrangement links TRBV25-1 to TRBJ1-2; perhaps TRBD1 as D (6 bases). The CDR3 has 13 amino acids. Per germline, CDR1 MGHDK and CDR2 SYGVNS. Trimming pared 3 bases from V and 8 bases from J, leaving 13 bases between. The CDR3, as DNA: TGTGCCAGCAGTGACGGACAGAGAAAGGGCTACACCTTC. This codes for CASSDGQRKGYTF.

The J gene is TRBJ2-7, the V gene TRBV2; tentative D call: TRBD1 (6 bases). CDR3 length: 14 amino acids. Germline values: CDR1 SNHLY, CDR2 FYNNEI. V dropped 4 bases and J dropped 0 bases, with 10 bases sitting between them. CDR3 residues: CASSAGQSSYEQYF. CDR3 sequence (DNA): TGTGCCAGCAGTGCAGGACAGTCCTCCTACGAGCAGTACTTC.

The chain links TRBV18 to TRBJ2-5, with D hard to call. The CDR3 contains 11 residues. Germline values: CDR1 KGHSH, CDR2 LQKENI. Trimming cost V 2 bases and J 5 bases, with 3 bases left between them. The CDR3 sequence is CASSPAETQYF. In DNA, the CDR3 is TGTGCCAGCTCACCAGCGGAGACCCAGTACTTC.

CDR3 sequence: CASSQEGRLNSPLHF. For the CDR3, the DNA is TGCGCCAGCAGCCAAGAGGGGAGACTAAATTCACCCCTCCACTTT. The V call is TRBV4-1, the J call TRBJ1-6, with D unresolved. The germline V gene encodes CDR1 MGHRA and CDR2 YSYEKL. The V and J ends lost 0 bases and 7 bases respectively, with 10 bases between them. The CDR3 consists of 15 residues.

The gene calls are TRBV6-1 and TRBJ2-1; D might be TRBD1 or TRBD2, each matching 5 bases. V dropped 3 bases and J dropped 4 bases, with 10 bases sitting between them. Germline V gives CDR1 MNHNS, CDR2 SASEGT. This CDR3 is built from 14 residues. Here the CDR3 reads CASSDRDEYNEQFF. CDR3 in DNA: TGTGCCAGCAGTGACCGGGACGAGTACAATGAGCAGTTCTTC.

The rearrangement joins TRBV30 to TRBJ1-2; 7 nucleotides agree with TRBD1. The germline V gene encodes CDR1 GTSNPN and CDR2 SVGIG (reference sequence). The V segment lost 1 base and the J segment 5 bases; nucleotides outside the gene matches: 4. The CDR3 is 13 amino acids. CDR3 region: CAWSEDRRYGYTF. For the CDR3, the DNA is TGTGCCTGGAGTGAGGACAGGAGGTATGGCTACACCTTC. The full variable domain, in which reference TRBV30 and TRBJ1-2 provide the parts outside the CDR3, is SQTIHQWPATLVQPVGSPLSLECTVEGTSNPNLYWYRQAAGRGLQLLFYSVGIGQISSEVPQNLSASRPQDRQFILSSKKLLLSDSGFYLCAWSEDRRYGYTFGSGTRLTVV.

This clone was seen more than once but under ten times. The CDR3 loop reads CAWSDWGPQHF. CDR3 sequence (DNA): TGTGCCTGGAGTGACTGGGGCCCCCAGCATTTT. This chain uses TRBV30 with TRBJ1-5; a possible D gene is TRBD1 (5 bases). V lost 1 base and J lost 10, with 8 bases in between. This CDR3 is built from 11 residues. The germline V gene encodes CDR1 GTSNPN and CDR2 SVGIG (reference sequence).

This clone appeared a few times. The CDR3 nucleotides read TGTGCCAGCAGACAGGGGGAATGGGGCAATCAGCCCCAGCATTTT. This encodes CASRQGEWGNQPQHF. V gene TRBV7-9 combines with J gene TRBJ1-5; 8 nucleotides line up with TRBD1. Germline loops: CDR1 SEHNR, CDR2 FQNEAQ (reference sequence). V shed 6 bases, J shed 2 bases, and the junction held 6 bases outside the gene matches. The CDR3 spans 15 residues.

This rearrangement joins TRBV14 to TRBJ1-3; TRBD1 is a possible D gene (5 bases). Trimming took 3 bases from V and 4 from J, leaving 13 bases between them. CDR1 is SGHDN, CDR2 FVKESK, per germline. The CDR3 length is 15 residues. DNA for the CDR3: TGTGCCAGCAGCCAGGACCAAGGGGCCGGAAACACCATATATTTT. It is translated as CASSQDQGAGNTIYF.

V gene TRBV13 combines with J gene TRBJ2-7; 9 nucleotides align to TRBD2. The CDR3 is 17 residues long. CDR1 PRHDT and CDR2 FYEKMQ come from the germline V gene (reference sequence). V trimming: 4 bases; J trimming: 7 bases; junction bases outside the gene matches: 17. The CDR3 loop is CASSSPEGRGGRREQYF. In DNA form, the CDR3 reads TGTGCCAGCAGCTCTCCCGAGGGGCGGGGGGGCCGTAGGGAGCAGTACTTC.

This chain uses TRBV6-5 with TRBJ1-2, with TRBD1 identical over 7 bases. Germline trimming cut 2 bases from V and 2 bases from J; bases unmatched to any gene: 5. Germline V lookup: CDR1 MNHEY, CDR2 SVGAGI. The CDR3 contains 15 residues. In DNA form, the CDR3 reads TGTGCCAGCAGTTACACACAGGGGTCCAACTATGGCTACACCTTC. It yields the protein CASSYTQGSNYGYTF.

The CDR3 is CASSPDRQSINEKLFF. The CDR3 DNA reads as TGTGCCAGCTCACCGGATCGACAGTCAATTAATGAAAAACTGTTTTTT. The chain recombines TRBV18 with TRBJ1-4, with D perhaps TRBD1 (5 bases). The V and J ends lost 3 bases and 4 bases respectively, with 15 bases between them. Germline loops: CDR1 KGHSH, CDR2 LQKENI. The CDR3 runs 16 residues.

The chain employs TRBV5-5 and TRBJ1-5; no reliable D call. Germline CDR1 is SGHKS and CDR2 is YYEKEE (reference sequence). The V end was cut by 1 base, the J end by 7 bases, with 12 bases between. The CDR3 length is 14 residues. The CDR3 loop reads CASSLMGSEQPQHF. CDR3 coding DNA: TGTGCCAGCAGCTTGATGGGGTCGGAGCAGCCCCAGCATTTT.

The rearrangement joins TRBV11-2 to TRBJ1-2, with no clear D. CDR1 and CDR2 from the germline V gene are SGHAT and FQNNGV. Between the trimmed V and J ends, which lost 7 bases and 8 bases, there was a span of 20 bases. The CDR3 length is 14 residues. For the CDR3, the DNA is TGTGCCAGCACCATTATGGACCTCGGTGCGGGCTACACCTTC. Its protein is CASTIMDLGAGYTF.

This sequence joins TRBV19 and TRBJ1-3, with TRBD1 as a possible D gene (5 bases). The CDR3 loop spans 15 amino acids. V was pared by 11 bases and J by 0 bases, with 17 bases between. Looked up from germline, CDR1 is LNHDA and CDR2 is SQIVND (reference sequence). CDR3 sequence reads: CASRGRTNSGNTIYF. Here the CDR3 DNA reads TGTGCCTCGAGGGGCCGCACCAACTCTGGAAACACCATATATTTT.

The V gene is TRBV4-3, the J gene TRBJ2-7, with D unclear. Germline values: CDR1 LGHNA, CDR2 YSLEER. Between the trimmed V and J ends, which lost 1 base and 3 bases, there was a span of 10 bases. This CDR3 is 14 amino acids long. This CDR3 is CASSQAVGFYEQYF. The CDR3 DNA reads TGCGCCAGCAGCCAAGCGGTCGGGTTCTACGAGCAGTACTTC.